This paragraph covers one T cell receptor (beta chain) sequence. Its antigen is currently unknown. This specimen comes from a study of beta chain features in type 1 diabetes. As for the study in general: When patients were set against healthy donors, age, gender and cell yields were similar. The study examined about 100 million sorted cells across all samples.

Study-wide results and caveats: Moderately but significantly shorter TCRB CDR3s were found in Type 1 diabetes patients in all four CD4+ subsets.

V trimming: 6 bases; J trimming: 1 base; junction bases outside the gene matches: 3. The CDR3 loop spans 13 amino acids. Germline V gene data show CDR1 as ENHRY and CDR2 as SYGVKD. Reverse transcribing all isolated RNA meant expressed TCRB transcripts were sequenced. Assay used: immunoSEQ multiplex PCR; TCRdb lists only in-frame clones, some missing. The sample contains under 300,000 clones, about 11% of which appear only once. Sequencing was performed on naive CD4+ T cells from blood. The genes are TRBV10-3 and TRBJ2-7; the match to TRBD1 covers 7 bases. This TCR derives from a young man with type 1 diabetes. The CDR3 sequence: CAIRPGQSYEQYF. The CDR3 DNA reads as TGTGCCATCAGGCCGGGACAGTCCTACGAGCAGTACTTC.